The 21 T cell receptor beta chains below all came from one sample that was sequenced in a study of immune heterogeneity within non-small cell lung tumors. Multiplex PCR amplified the TCR beta CDR3 region. Its first round ran for roughly 10 cycles with 32 V and 13 J primers. TCRdb ran MiXCR on the multiplex PCR reads and lists one entry per CDR3 protein. Seen here are about 9,700 distinct CDR3 sequences, 17% observed once, and the top ten hold more than 3%. Template input was genomic DNA from bulk tumor (around 600 ng per sample). Multiple widely separated biopsies were taken from each primary tumor at surgery. With untreated, newly diagnosed non-small cell lung cancer, the patients went on to undergo curative surgery. The sample consisted of lung tumor tissue. All receptors derive from a man between 40 and 49 years old with non-small cell lung cancer.

By share, this clonotype counts as medium-sized. The gene calls are TRBV24-1 and TRBJ1-2; possible D gene TRBD1, 6 bases. Germline CDR1 reads KGHDR; CDR2 reads SFDVKD. Trimming shortened V by 3 bases and J by 2 bases, and 6 bases separated the two germline ends. There are 13 residues in the CDR3. The CDR3 protein is CATSDGTNYGYTF. CDR3 bases: TGTGCCACCAGTGATGGGACAAACTATGGCTACACCTTC.

Many counts were recorded for this clonotype. The chain uses TRBV20-1 and TRBJ1-1; no definite D call. CDR3 length: 15 amino acids. The V and J ends lost 1 base and 3 bases respectively, with 15 bases between them. The germline V gene encodes CDR1 DFQATT and CDR2 SNEGSKA (reference sequence). Here the CDR3 DNA reads TGCAGTGCTAGAGTTTCGGGCGTTGGGGACACTGAAGCTTTCTTT. Translated: CSARVSGVGDTEAFF.

The V call is TRBV3-1, the J call TRBJ2-5; 9 nucleotides match TRBD2. The CDR3 covers 16 residues. The V gene end was trimmed by 0 bases and the J gene end by 2 bases; junction bases not matched to a gene: 4. Germline V CDR1 and CDR2: LGHDT, YNNKEL (reference sequence). The CDR3 protein is CASSQEVAGVQETQYF. For the CDR3, the DNA is TGTGCCAGCAGCCAAGAAGTAGCGGGGGTTCAAGAGACCCAGTACTTC.

This clonotype occurred many times. The chain uses TRBV6-1 and TRBJ1-1; D is undetermined. Germline V gene lookup returns CDR1 MNHNS and CDR2 SASEGT. V was clipped by 5 bases and J by 5 bases, with 9 bases between them. This CDR3 has 12 residues. CDR3 sequence reads: CASSRRGTEAFF. CDR3 DNA sequence: TGTGCCAGCAGTCGCCGGGGAACTGAAGCTTTCTTT.

In this sample, this clonotype turned up a few times. It is likely a read error, because the conserved phenylalanine at the end of the CDR3 is missing. The DNA is omitted, as the CDR3 cannot be located on it reliably, and the CDR3 follows TCRdb's listing. J is TRBJ2-3 and V is TRBV27; the table calls TRBD1, which could not be checked here. Germline V lookup: CDR1 MNHEY, CDR2 SMNVEV (reference sequence). Both ends counted, the CDR3 spans 16 residues. The CDR3 protein is CASSLGGKGHEQYFGP.

This clonotype is a singleton in its sample. V usage is TRBV13 and J usage is TRBJ1-1; 11 bases are shared with TRBD1. The CDR3 has 16 residues. CDR1 and CDR2 (germline): PRHDT, FYEKMQ (reference sequence). Germline trimming cut 5 bases from V and 0 bases from J; bases unmatched to any gene: 5. In nucleotides, the CDR3 is TGTGCCAGCAGCCCCGGGACAGGGGGGATGAACACTGAAGCTTTCTTT. It yields the protein CASSPGTGGMNTEAFF.

This clonotype was picked up many times. J is TRBJ2-5 and V is TRBV7-9; 13 nucleotides agree with TRBD2. This CDR3 comprises 15 residues. V lost 3 bases and J lost 5; bases outside the gene matches: 3. CDR1 SEHNR and CDR2 FQNEAQ come from the germline V gene (reference sequence). In nucleotides, the CDR3 is TGTGCCAGCAGCTTGACTAGCGGGAGGTTTGAGACCCAGTACTTC. Protein sequence: CASSLTSGRFETQYF.

This clonotype was detected ten times or more. This chain links TRBV6-2 or TRBV6-3 with TRBJ2-1; 10 bases are a match to TRBD1. There are 15 residues in the CDR3. The V and J ends lost 5 bases and 15 bases, in that order; junction bases with no gene match: 16. Germline CDR1 and CDR2: MNHEY and SVGEGT. CDR3 region: CASSVAGTGVRGSFF. Written as DNA, the CDR3 is TGTGCCAGCAGTGTCGCCGGGACAGGGGTCAGGGGGTCGTTCTTC.

This clonotype appeared many times. The rearrangement uses TRBV9 and TRBJ2-1; D is ambiguous. Germline V gene sequence: CDR1 SGDLS, CDR2 YYNGEE. Trimming removed 6 bases at V and 6 bases at J, with 19 bases between. The CDR3 contains 15 residues. In nucleotides, the CDR3 is TGTGCCAGCACTCCATTAGGCGTATTTGGCAATGAGCAGTTCTTC. It translates to CASTPLGVFGNEQFF.

J is TRBJ1-5 and V is TRBV6-5; 8 nucleotides match TRBD1. This CDR3 region has 15 residues. V gave up 2 bases and J gave up 6 bases; unmatched junction bases: 6. CDR1 is MNHEY and CDR2 is SVGAGI in the germline V gene. CDR3 region: CASSYEGRGPQPQHF. Written as DNA, the CDR3 is TGTGCCAGCAGTTACGAGGGCAGGGGGCCTCAGCCCCAGCATTTT.

Sample share makes this clonotype medium-sized. The chain employs TRBV4-1 and TRBJ1-2; TRBD1 aligns across 9 bases. In germline, CDR1 is MGHRA, CDR2 YSYEKL. J lost 7 bases, V lost 3 bases, and 12 bases had no gene match. The CDR3 contains 16 residues. CDR3 protein: CASSQGQGIAVGGYTF. In DNA form, the CDR3 reads TGCGCCAGCAGCCAGGGACAGGGTATAGCTGTGGGTGGCTACACCTTC.

Many counts were recorded for this clonotype. This chain uses TRBV7-8 with TRBJ2-3; D is unclear. The CDR3 has 16 amino acids. V dropped 1 base and J dropped 1 base, with 12 bases sitting between them. CDR1 and CDR2 from the germline V gene are SGHVS and FQNEAQ. The CDR3 spells CASSLVGPLGTDTQYF. Written as DNA, the CDR3 is TGTGCCAGCAGCTTAGTAGGGCCCCTAGGCACAGATACGCAGTATTTT.

For this clonotype: This likely comes from a read error, as the CDR3 has no conserved phenylalanine or tryptophan at its end. It is unclear where the CDR3 begins or ends on the DNA, so no DNA is shown, and the CDR3 is as TCRdb lists it. V and J are TRBV6-5 and TRBJ2-3; the table's D call, TRBD1, has no DNA check behind it. Inclusive of both ends, the CDR3 amounts to 22 amino acids. Germline values: CDR1 MNHEY, CDR2 SVGAGI. CDR3 loop: CASSYEAGQGARGTPYEQYFGP.

The chain is built from TRBV7-2 and TRBJ2-2, with 11 bases identical to TRBD2. CDR3 size: 15 residues. The junction had 4 bases not matched to a gene; V was cut back by 3 bases and J by 7 bases. CDR1 and CDR2 (germline): SGHTA, FQGNSA. As DNA, the CDR3 is TGTGCCAGCAGCTTTAGCGGGAGGGCCAACGGGGAGCTGTTTTTT. Its protein product is CASSFSGRANGELFF.

This clonotype is categorized as medium-sized (0.01 to 0.1%). This chain uses TRBV5-8 with TRBJ2-7; possible D gene TRBD1, 6 bases. The CDR3 extends over 14 amino acids. Germline V gene sequence: CDR1 SGHTS, CDR2 YDEGEE. Trimming stripped 5 bases from V and 2 bases from J, with 14 bases between. The CDR3 loop reads CASRYYRVPYEQYF. The CDR3 nucleotides read TGTGCCAGCAGGTACTACAGGGTACCCTACGAGCAGTACTTC. Full variable domain (rest looked up from reference TRBV5-8 and TRBJ2-7): EAGVTQSPTHLIKTRGQQATLRCSPISGHTSVYWYQQALGLGLQFLLWYDEGEERNRGNFPPRFSGRQFPNYSSELNVNALELEDSALYLCASRYYRVPYEQYFGPGTRLTVT.

By sample share, this clonotype is medium-sized (0.01 to 0.1%). This rearrangement joins TRBV14 to TRBJ2-3; D unclear. The germline V and J ends were trimmed by 0 bases and 2 bases, with 12 bases remaining between them. This CDR3 comprises 16 residues. Germline assignment: CDR1 SGHDN and CDR2 FVKESK. This CDR3 reads CASSQDWIDITDTQYF. The CDR3 DNA follows: TGTGCCAGCAGCCAAGATTGGATAGATATCACAGATACGCAGTATTTT.

This clonotype has ten or more counts. V is TRBV10-2 and J is TRBJ2-3; unclear D gene. This CDR3 has 14 amino acids. With 3 bases removed from V and 4 bases from J, the gap between germline ends came to 11 bases. Germline values: CDR1 WSHSY, CDR2 SAAADI. The CDR3 is CASSDWATPDTQYF. The CDR3 DNA reads TGCGCCAGCAGTGATTGGGCGACGCCAGATACGCAGTATTTT.

This clonotype is categorized as medium-sized. The V gene is TRBV3-1, the J gene TRBJ1-3; 9 bases match TRBD1. V trimming: 10 bases; J trimming: 1 base; junction bases outside the gene matches: 14. The germline V gene has CDR1 LGHDT and CDR2 YNNKEL (reference sequence). The CDR3 has 17 residues. The DNA of the CDR3 is TGTGCCACCAGACACCTCGGGACAGGGCTATCTGGAAACACCATATATTTT. This sequence encodes CATRHLGTGLSGNTIYF.

This clonotype showed up many times. The V and J genes are TRBV20-1 and TRBJ2-3; D remains ambiguous. The CDR3 length is 14 residues. V lost 6 bases and J 0 bases, leaving 13 bases between the germline ends. CDR1 and CDR2 from the germline V gene are DFQATT and SNEGSKA (reference sequence). For the CDR3, the DNA is TGCAGTGCGCCTCTGCGAACTAGCACAGATACGCAGTATTTT. Translating it yields CSAPLRTSTDTQYF.

Regarding this clonotype: Possible read error: a much larger clone is one base away. The V gene is TRBV27, the J gene TRBJ2-5; D unclear. Germline V lookup: CDR1 MNHEY, CDR2 SMNVEV (reference sequence). V lost 2 bases and J lost 1, with 14 bases in between. The CDR3 runs 16 residues. Here the CDR3 reads CASSLPRHQVQETQYF. The CDR3 DNA follows: TGTGCCAGCAGTTTACCGAGGCACCAGGTCCAAGAGACCCAGTACTTC.

The CDR3 loop reads CATSSLVGTSNEQFF. The DNA for the CDR3 is TGTGCCACGTCGTCCCTAGTGGGGACGAGCAATGAGCAGTTCTTC. This chain joins TRBV10-3 and TRBJ2-1; either TRBD1 or TRBD2 may fit D (5 bases each). This CDR3 is built from 15 residues. Trimming pared 10 bases from V and 6 bases from J, leaving 22 bases between. The germline CDR1 and CDR2 sequences are ENHRY and SYGVKD.